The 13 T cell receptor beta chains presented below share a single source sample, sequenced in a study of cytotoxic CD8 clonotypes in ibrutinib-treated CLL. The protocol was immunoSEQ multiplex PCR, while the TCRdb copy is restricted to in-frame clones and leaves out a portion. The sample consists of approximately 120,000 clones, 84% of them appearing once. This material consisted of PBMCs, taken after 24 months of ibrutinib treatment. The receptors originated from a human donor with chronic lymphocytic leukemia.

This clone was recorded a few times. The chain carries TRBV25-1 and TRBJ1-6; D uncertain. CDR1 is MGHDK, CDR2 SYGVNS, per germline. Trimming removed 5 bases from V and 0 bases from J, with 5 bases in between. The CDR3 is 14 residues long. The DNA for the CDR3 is TGTGCCAGCAGTCGGCGCTCCTATAATTCACCCCTCCACTTT. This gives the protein CASSRRSYNSPLHF.

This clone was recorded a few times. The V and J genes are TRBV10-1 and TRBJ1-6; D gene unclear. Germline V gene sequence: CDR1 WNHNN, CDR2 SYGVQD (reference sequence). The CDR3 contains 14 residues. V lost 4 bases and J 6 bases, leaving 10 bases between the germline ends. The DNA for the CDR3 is TGCGCCAGCAGTGGTACGGAAGTTAATTCACCCCTCCACTTT. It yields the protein CASSGTEVNSPLHF.

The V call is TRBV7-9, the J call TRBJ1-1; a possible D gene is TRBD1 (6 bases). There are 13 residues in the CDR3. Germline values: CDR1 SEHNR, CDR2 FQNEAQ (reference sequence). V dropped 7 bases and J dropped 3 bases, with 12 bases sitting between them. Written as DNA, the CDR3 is TGTGCCAGCACACAGGGTGCAGACACTGAAGCTTTCTTT. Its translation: CASTQGADTEAFF.

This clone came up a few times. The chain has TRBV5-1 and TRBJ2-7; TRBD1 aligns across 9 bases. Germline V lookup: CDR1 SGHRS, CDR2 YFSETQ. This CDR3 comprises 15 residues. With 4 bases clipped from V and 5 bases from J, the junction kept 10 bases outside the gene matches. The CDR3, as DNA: TGCGCCAGCAGCGCCTCCGGGACAGGGTATGACGAGCAGTACTTC. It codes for CASSASGTGYDEQYF.

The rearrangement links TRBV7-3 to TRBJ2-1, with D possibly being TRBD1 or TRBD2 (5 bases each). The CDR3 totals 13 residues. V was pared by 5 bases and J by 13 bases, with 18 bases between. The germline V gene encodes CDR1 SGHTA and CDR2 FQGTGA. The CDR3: CASSALPGPRQFF. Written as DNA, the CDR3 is TGTGCCAGCAGCGCTTTGCCGGGACCCCGACAGTTCTTC. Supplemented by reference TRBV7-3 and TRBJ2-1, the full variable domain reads GAGVSQTPSNKVTEKGKYVELRCDPISGHTALYWYRQSLGQGPEFLIYFQGTGAADDSGLPNDRFFAVRPEGSVSTLKIQRTERGDSAVYLCASSALPGPRQFFGPGTRLTVL.

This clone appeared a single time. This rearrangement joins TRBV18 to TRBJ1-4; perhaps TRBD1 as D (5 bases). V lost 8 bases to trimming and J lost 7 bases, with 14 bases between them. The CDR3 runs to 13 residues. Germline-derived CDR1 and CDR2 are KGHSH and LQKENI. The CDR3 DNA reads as TGTGCCAGCCGCGGGGGGGTTGGTGAAAAACTGTTTTTT. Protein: CASRGGVGEKLFF.

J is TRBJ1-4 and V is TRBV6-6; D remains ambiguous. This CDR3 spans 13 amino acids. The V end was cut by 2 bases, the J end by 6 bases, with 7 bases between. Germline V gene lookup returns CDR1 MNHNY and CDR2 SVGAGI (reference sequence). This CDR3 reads CASSYDPDEKLFF. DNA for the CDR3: TGTGCCAGCAGTTACGACCCAGATGAAAAACTGTTTTTT.

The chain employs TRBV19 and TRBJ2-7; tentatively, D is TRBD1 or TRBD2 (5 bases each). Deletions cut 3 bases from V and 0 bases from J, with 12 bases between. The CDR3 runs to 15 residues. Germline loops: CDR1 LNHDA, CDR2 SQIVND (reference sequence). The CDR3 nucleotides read TGTGCCAGTAGTATTCAGTCAGGGACCTCCTACGAGCAGTACTTC. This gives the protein CASSIQSGTSYEQYF.

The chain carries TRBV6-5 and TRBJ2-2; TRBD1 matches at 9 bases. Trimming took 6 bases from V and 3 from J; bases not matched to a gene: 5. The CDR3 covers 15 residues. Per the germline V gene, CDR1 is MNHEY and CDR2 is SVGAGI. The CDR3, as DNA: TGTGCCAGCAGAAGGGGACAGGGATACACCGGGGAGCTGTTTTTT. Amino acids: CASRRGQGYTGELFF.

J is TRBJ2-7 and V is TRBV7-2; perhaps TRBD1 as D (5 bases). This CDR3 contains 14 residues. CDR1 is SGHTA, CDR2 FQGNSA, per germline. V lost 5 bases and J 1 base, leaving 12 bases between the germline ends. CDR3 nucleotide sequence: TGTGCCAGCAGCCAACTGACAGAGTCCTACGAGCAGTACTTC. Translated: CASSQLTESYEQYF.

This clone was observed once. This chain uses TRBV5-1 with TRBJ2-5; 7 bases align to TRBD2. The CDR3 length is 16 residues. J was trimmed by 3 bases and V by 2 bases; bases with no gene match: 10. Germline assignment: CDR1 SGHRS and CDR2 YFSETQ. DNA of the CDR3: TGCGCCAGCAGCTTCGGAGGACTAGAAACAAAAGAGACCCAGTACTTC. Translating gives CASSFGGLETKETQYF. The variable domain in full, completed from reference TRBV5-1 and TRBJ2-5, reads KAGVTQTPRYLIKTRGQQVTLSCSPISGHRSVSWYQQTPGQGLQFLFEYFSETQRNKGNFPGRFSGRQFSNSRSEMNVSTLELGDSALYLCASSFGGLETKETQYFGPGTRLLVL.

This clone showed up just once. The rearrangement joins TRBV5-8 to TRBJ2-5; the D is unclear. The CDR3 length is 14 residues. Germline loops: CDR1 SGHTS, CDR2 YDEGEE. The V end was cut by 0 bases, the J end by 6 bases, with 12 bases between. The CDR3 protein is CASSLDWGRKTQYF. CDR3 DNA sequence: TGTGCCAGCAGCTTGGACTGGGGAAGGAAGACCCAGTACTTC.

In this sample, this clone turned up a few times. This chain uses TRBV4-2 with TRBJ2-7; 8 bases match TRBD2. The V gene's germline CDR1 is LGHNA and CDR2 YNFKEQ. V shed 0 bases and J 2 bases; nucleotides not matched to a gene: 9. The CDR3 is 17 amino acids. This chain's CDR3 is CASSQEVAGPLTYEQYF. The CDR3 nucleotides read TGTGCCAGCAGCCAAGAAGTAGCGGGGCCGTTAACCTACGAGCAGTACTTC.